Sequencing of this T cell receptor (beta chain) was carried out in a study of response to subunit inactivated influenza vaccine. Study results and caveats: The study's authors posited that every seasonal influenza vaccination enlists few new T cells.

The CDR3 spans 15 residues. J gave up 4 bases and V 5 bases, and 10 bases lay outside the gene matches. Germline V gene lookup returns CDR1 DFQATT and CDR2 SNEGSKA (reference sequence). TCRdb used MiXCR to reprocess the RT-PCR reads, holding one entry per CDR3 protein. This sample has around 500,000 distinct CDR3 sequences, with around 9.9% found just once. In this sample, this clonotype turned up a few times. Antigen: not known. The sample consisted of PBMCs from blood, taken around seven weeks after vaccination. The receptor was isolated from a man in his fifties who received an inactivated influenza vaccine. This chain joins TRBV20-1 and TRBJ1-4; TRBD1 agrees at 7 bases. In DNA, the CDR3 is TGCAGTGCTCCAAATTCCGGGACAGTTAATGAAAAACTGTTTTTT. It is translated as CSAPNSGTVNEKLFF.